These 18 T cell receptor beta chains share one sample of origin, sequenced in a study of T-cell reconstitution after alpha-beta-depleted transplantation in children. Unique molecular identifiers were incorporated into the prepared TCRbeta library. TCRdb recomputed calls from the PCR reads with MiXCR, one row per CDR3 protein. The repertoire consists of approximately 400,000 distinct CDR3 sequences, with roughly a tenth occurring once and the leading ten covering roughly 6%. The sample consisted of PBMCs from the stem cell graft donor, taken from the stem cell graft. These receptors were taken from a human donor who donated a stem cell graft to a child with acute myeloid leukemia.

This clonotype turned up a few times. The chain uses TRBV5-1 and TRBJ2-5; 9 bases fit TRBD2. Germline CDR1 is SGHRS and CDR2 is YFSETQ. The CDR3 contains 17 residues. The V and J ends lost 4 bases and 3 bases, in that order; junction bases with no gene match: 13. The CDR3 nucleotides are TGCGCCAGCAGCCTTTGGGGGGCGGGAGGGCCTGAAGAGACCCAGTACTTC. Translation gives CASSLWGAGGPEETQYF. Based on the CDR3 plus reference TRBV5-1 and TRBJ2-5, the full variable domain is KAGVTQTPRYLIKTRGQQVTLSCSPISGHRSVSWYQQTPGQGLQFLFEYFSETQRNKGNFPGRFSGRQFSNSRSEMNVSTLELGDSALYLCASSLWGAGGPEETQYFGPGTRLLVL.

This clonotype was detected only a few times. The chain combines TRBV10-2 with TRBJ2-3; 12 bases are a match to TRBD2. Germline loops: CDR1 WSHSY, CDR2 SAAADI. This CDR3 has 15 residues. Trimming removed 5 bases from V and 6 bases from J; junction bases left unmatched: 6. DNA of the CDR3: TGCGCCAGCAGTTTGACTAGCGGGAGTGCGGATACGCAGTATTTT. Its translation is CASSLTSGSADTQYF.

This clonotype came up many times. The rearrangement links TRBV29-1 to TRBJ2-1; 7 nucleotides agree with TRBD1. The CDR3 has 14 amino acids. V gave up 4 bases and J gave up 2 bases; unmatched junction bases: 5. CDR1 is SQVTM and CDR2 is ANQGSEA in the germline V gene. CDR3 in amino acids: CSVVYQGAYNEQFF. Written as DNA, the CDR3 is TGCAGCGTTGTGTACCAGGGGGCCTACAATGAGCAGTTCTTC.

This clonotype was observed a few times. The V gene is TRBV29-1, the J gene TRBJ2-5; either TRBD1 or TRBD2 may fit D (5 bases each). V was clipped by 5 bases and J by 5 bases, with 18 bases between them. The length of the CDR3 is 14 residues. Germline lookup yields CDR1 SQVTM and CDR2 ANQGSEA. DNA for the CDR3: TGCAGCGTTCAGCACGGGGCGCGGCGGGAGACCCAGTACTTC. Amino acids: CSVQHGARRETQYF.

This clonotype was found many times. The V and J genes are TRBV7-9 and TRBJ1-2; the D gene is possibly TRBD1 (5 bases). Trimming left V 1 base short and J 6 bases short, with 12 bases between. Germline V gene sequence: CDR1 SEHNR, CDR2 FQNEAQ (reference sequence). This CDR3 contains 14 residues. CDR3 nucleotides: TGTGCCAGCAGCTTAGGTGCGGGGCATCATGGCTACACCTTC. Residues: CASSLGAGHHGYTF.

This clonotype came up many times. The chain is built from TRBV12-3 or TRBV12-4 and TRBJ2-2; 8 bases are shared with TRBD2. The CDR3 spans 14 residues. V shed 0 bases and J 8 bases; nucleotides not matched to a gene: 2. The CDR3: CASSLAAGAGELFF. CDR3 bases: TGTGCCAGCAGTTTAGCAGCGGGAGCTGGGGAGCTGTTTTTT.

The table lists this clonotype with many counts. The gene calls are TRBV7-2 and TRBJ2-7, with 9 positions matching TRBD1. This CDR3 is 16 amino acids long. Losses at the gene ends were 3 bases for V and 3 bases for J; bases not matched to a gene: 9. Germline CDR1 is SGHTA and CDR2 is FQGNSA. In DNA, the CDR3 is TGTGCCAGCAGCTTGGATCCGCCGGGACAGGGCTACGAGCAGTACTTC. Protein product: CASSLDPPGQGYEQYF.

This clonotype appeared many times. CDR3 in amino acids: CASARPGNTIYF. The DNA for the CDR3 is TGTGCCAGCGCACGCCCAGGAAACACCATATATTTT. This rearrangement joins TRBV7-2 to TRBJ1-3, with D uncertain. Germline V gene data show CDR1 as SGHTA and CDR2 as FQGNSA. The ends were cut back, 8 bases at V and 4 bases at J, with 9 bases in the middle. The CDR3 has 12 residues.

The rearrangement joins TRBV7-8 to TRBJ2-3; maybe TRBD2 (6 bases). The germline V gene encodes CDR1 SGHVS and CDR2 FQNEAQ. The CDR3 covers 16 residues. The V end lost 1 base, the J end lost 1 base, and 12 bases lay between the germline ends. Here the CDR3 reads CASSLGRGARTDTQYF. CDR3 bases: TGTGCCAGCAGCTTAGGTCGCGGGGCGCGCACAGATACGCAGTATTTT. Looking up the rest from reference TRBV7-8 and TRBJ2-3 gives the full variable domain: GAGVSQSPRYKVAKRGQDVALRCDPISGHVSLFWYQQALGQGPEFLTYFQNEAQLDKSGLPSDRFFAERPEGSVSTLKIQRTQQEDSAVYLCASSLGRGARTDTQYFGPGTRLTVL.

The V and J genes are TRBV5-1 and TRBJ2-5; possible D gene TRBD1, 7 bases. This CDR3 is 15 amino acids long. Trimming stripped 6 bases from V and 0 bases from J, with 15 bases between. Germline V gene data show CDR1 as SGHRS and CDR2 as YFSETQ. The CDR3 DNA sequence: TGCGCCAGCACCCGTGGAGGGACAGACCAAGAGACCCAGTACTTC. Protein: CASTRGGTDQETQYF.

CDR3 DNA sequence: TGTGCCAGCAGCGTAGGTGGATACCGCACCGGGGAGCTGTTTTTT. As protein: CASSVGGYRTGELFF. J is TRBJ2-2 and V is TRBV9, with no clear D. Between the trimmed V and J ends, which lost 0 bases and 4 bases, there was a span of 10 bases. CDR3 size: 15 residues. Looked up from germline, CDR1 is SGDLS and CDR2 is YYNGEE.

This clonotype came up a few times. The rearrangement joins TRBV27 to TRBJ1-5; perhaps TRBD1 as D (5 bases). CDR1 and CDR2 from the germline V gene are MNHEY and SMNVEV (reference sequence). V was shortened by 1 base and J by 0 bases, with 16 bases between the two germline ends. The CDR3 runs 18 residues. CDR3 DNA: TGTGCCAGCAGTTTATTTTCCCCAGGGTCCCATAGCAATCAGCCCCAGCATTTT. Its protein is CASSLFSPGSHSNQPQHF.

The V and J genes are TRBV20-1 and TRBJ2-5, with D perhaps matching TRBD1 (5 bases). This CDR3 is 15 amino acids long. The ends were cut back, 0 bases at V and 3 bases at J, with 14 bases in the middle. Germline CDR1 DFQATT, CDR2 SNEGSKA (reference sequence). CDR3: CSARDLAGAEETQYF. The CDR3 nucleotides read TGCAGTGCTAGAGATCTTGCTGGGGCCGAAGAGACCCAGTACTTC.

The V and J genes are TRBV6-5 and TRBJ1-4, with 10 bases fitting TRBD1. This CDR3 spans 18 amino acids. Germline assignment: CDR1 MNHEY and CDR2 SVGAGI. The J segment lost 7 bases and the V segment lost 5 bases, leaving 16 bases of the junction unmatched. The CDR3 DNA sequence: TGTGCCAGCAGTCACCGGGACAGGGGACGCGCCCACAGTGAAAAACTGTTTTTT. It yields the protein CASSHRDRGRAHSEKLFF.

The chain carries TRBV12-3 or TRBV12-4 and TRBJ2-1, with 8 bases matching TRBD2. The CDR3 spans 16 residues. V gave up 7 bases and J gave up 5 bases; unmatched junction bases: 13. The CDR3 nucleotides read TGTGCCAGCATCGGCTTTCTGGGAGCGGGGGACAATGAGCAGTTCTTC. This codes for CASIGFLGAGDNEQFF.

The V call is TRBV12-3 or TRBV12-4, the J call TRBJ1-1; D call uncertain. The CDR3 is made up of 12 amino acids. V was shortened by 9 bases and J by 1 base, with 9 bases between the two germline ends. The DNA for the CDR3 is TGTGCCAGTTTCACCAAGAACACTGAAGCTTTCTTT. Its translation is CASFTKNTEAFF.

This clonotype showed up just a few times. J is TRBJ2-1 and V is TRBV9; D unresolved. There are 16 residues in the CDR3. Germline V gives CDR1 SGDLS, CDR2 YYNGEE. Trimming removed 3 bases at V and 4 bases at J, with 17 bases between. CDR3 region: CASSAGPRPGYNEQFF. The CDR3, as DNA: TGTGCCAGCAGCGCCGGACCCCGCCCTGGATACAATGAGCAGTTCTTC.

The rearrangement links TRBV6-1 to TRBJ1-6, with TRBD1 as a possible D gene (6 bases). V was trimmed by 6 bases and J by 10 bases, leaving 19 bases between them. CDR3 size: 15 residues. The germline CDR1 and CDR2 sequences are MNHNS and SASEGT. The CDR3 spells CASSHWGPLGSPLHF. DNA of the CDR3: TGTGCCAGCAGCCACTGGGGGCCCCTCGGCTCACCCCTCCACTTT.